The 26 T cell receptor beta chains reported below all come from one sample, sequenced in a study of human T cells and chemical hapten exposure. TCRdb re-called the RACE reads with MiXCR, one entry per CDR3 protein. The sample lists 150,000 to 200,000 distinct CDR3 sequences, 24% occurring once. Time point of the sample: patch test 3, about 24 weeks after DPC sensitization. Treatment denoted: therapeutic diphenylcyclopropenone sensitization with weekly scalp DPC. The material sequenced was whole blood, taken in connection with sensitization to the hapten diphenylcyclopropenone (DPC). The receptors come from a woman in her thirties or forties with alopecia areata. Some clones in this sample may be carry-over from other donors' samples.

V usage is TRBV28 and J usage is TRBJ2-7, with TRBD1 matching over 9 bases. There are 14 residues in the CDR3. Germline V CDR1 and CDR2: MDHEN, SYDVKM. Germline trimming cut 6 bases from V and 5 bases from J; bases unmatched to any gene: 8. For the CDR3, the DNA is TGTGCCAGCAGGACCGGGACAGGGAGGGACGAGCAGTACTTC. Translated, it gives CASRTGTGRDEQYF.

The chain links TRBV2 to TRBJ2-5, with D perhaps matching TRBD1 (6 bases). This CDR3 has 14 amino acids. The germline V and J ends were trimmed by 1 base and 9 bases, with 15 bases remaining between them. Germline assignment: CDR1 SNHLY and CDR2 FYNNEI. CDR3 sequence: CASSEEARGSSQYF. In nucleotides, the CDR3 is TGTGCCAGCAGTGAAGAAGCTAGGGGGTCGTCCCAGTACTTC.

The gene calls are TRBV7-2 and TRBJ1-5, with 7 positions matching TRBD1. The CDR3 has 17 amino acids. J was trimmed by 7 bases and V by 1 base; bases with no gene match: 13. CDR1 and CDR2 from the germline V gene are SGHTA and FQGNSA. CDR3 bases: TGTGCCAGCAGCTTAGTCGGTGGCAGGGGGGCCGTCCAGCCCCAGCATTTT. Its translation: CASSLVGGRGAVQPQHF.

V gene TRBV4-2 combines with J gene TRBJ2-5; TRBD2 matches at 11 bases. The length of the CDR3 is 15 residues. V dropped 4 bases and J dropped 5; count of bases not matched to a gene: 6. CDR1 is LGHNA and CDR2 is YNFKEQ in the germline V gene. The CDR3 DNA is TGTGCCAGCAGCCTTAGCGGGAGGGCGGAGGAGACCCAGTACTTC. This translates into CASSLSGRAEETQYF.

This clonotype was recorded a few times. The chain carries TRBV7-9 and TRBJ2-2, with 8 bases fitting TRBD2. CDR1 SEHNR and CDR2 FQNEAQ come from the germline V gene (reference sequence). The CDR3 totals 15 residues. With V trimmed by 6 bases and J by 0 bases, 3 bases remained unmatched. The CDR3 DNA follows: TGTGCCAGCAGTCTTAGCGGGACGAACACCGGGGAGCTGTTTTTT. Translation gives CASSLSGTNTGELFF. Full variable domain (outside the CDR3, taken from reference TRBV7-9 and TRBJ2-2): DTGVSQNPRHKITKRGQNVTFRCDPISEHNRLYWYRQTLGQGPEFLTYFQNEAQLEKSRLLSDRFSAERPKGSFSTLEIQRTEQGDSAMYLCASSLSGTNTGELFFGEGSRLTVL.

V usage is TRBV29-1 and J usage is TRBJ2-7; 10 bases agree with TRBD1. There are 12 residues in the CDR3. J was trimmed by 3 bases and V by 4 bases; bases with no gene match: 0. Germline V gives CDR1 SQVTM, CDR2 ANQGSEA. CDR3 region: CSVGDRGYEQYF. The CDR3 DNA reads TGCAGCGTTGGGGACAGGGGCTACGAGCAGTACTTC.

This rearrangement joins TRBV5-1 to TRBJ2-3, with TRBD2 matching 12 bases. Germline-derived CDR1 and CDR2 are SGHRS and YFSETQ. After removal of 3 bases from V and 4 bases from J, the junction contained 9 bases not matched to a gene. CDR3 length: 17 residues. As DNA, the CDR3 is TGCGCCAGCAGCTCCCGGAGACTAGCGGGAGTGTCAGATACGCAGTATTTT. It translates to CASSSRRLAGVSDTQYF.

The chain couples TRBV5-1 to TRBJ2-7, with D perhaps matching TRBD1 or TRBD2 (6 bases each). The CDR3 extends over 15 amino acids. Per germline, CDR1 SGHRS and CDR2 YFSETQ. Trimming left V 1 base short and J 2 bases short, with 13 bases between. The CDR3 reads CASSLTGAQPYEQYF. As DNA, the CDR3 is TGCGCCAGCAGCTTGACGGGGGCACAACCCTACGAGCAGTACTTC. The whole variable domain, filled in from reference TRBV5-1 and TRBJ2-7, reads KAGVTQTPRYLIKTRGQQVTLSCSPISGHRSVSWYQQTPGQGLQFLFEYFSETQRNKGNFPGRFSGRQFSNSRSEMNVSTLELGDSALYLCASSLTGAQPYEQYFGPGTRLTVT.

Remarks on this clonotype: A read error may account for a junction end that differs from germline. The chain recombines TRBV5-4 with TRBJ2-2; D gene uncertain. This CDR3 contains 13 residues. CDR1 and CDR2 from the germline V gene are SGHNT and YYREEE (reference sequence). CDR3 coding DNA: TGTGCCAGCAGCTTGGGGAACAACGGGGAGCTGTTTTTT. This gives the protein CASSLGNNGELFF.

The chain has TRBV12-3 or TRBV12-4 and TRBJ1-4; no clear D gene. CDR3 size: 12 residues. Trimming shortened V by 7 bases and J by 8 bases, and 11 bases separated the two germline ends. The CDR3 spells CASTYPGEKLFF. The DNA of the CDR3 is TGTGCCAGCACCTACCCGGGCGAAAAACTGTTTTTT.

V is TRBV6-2 or TRBV6-3 and J is TRBJ2-7; a possible D gene is TRBD1 (6 bases). The CDR3 sequence is 15 residues long. The germline V gene encodes CDR1 MNHEY and CDR2 SVGEGT. V lost 2 bases to trimming and J lost 4 bases, with 15 bases between them. CDR3 DNA sequence: TGTGCCAGCAGTTACCGAGGACAGATTATTTACGAGCAGTACTTC. Amino acids: CASSYRGQIIYEQYF.

The rearrangement joins TRBV28 to TRBJ2-7, with 8 bases identical to TRBD2. CDR1 is MDHEN and CDR2 is SYDVKM in the germline V gene. The CDR3 totals 14 residues. V lost 5 bases and J lost 8; bases outside the gene matches: 11. CDR3 in amino acids: CASSLGGDPLKQYF. DNA of the CDR3: TGTGCCAGCAGTCTCGGGGGGGACCCACTAAAGCAGTACTTC.

The chain has TRBV4-1 and TRBJ2-7; tentatively, D is TRBD2 (5 bases). This CDR3 region has 16 residues. Germline V gives CDR1 MGHRA, CDR2 YSYEKL. The V and J ends lost 0 bases and 2 bases respectively, with 14 bases between them. The CDR3 DNA reads as TGCGCCAGCAGCCAAGATCTGTACGGGGATACCTACGAGCAGTACTTC. It is translated as CASSQDLYGDTYEQYF.

The chain joins TRBV5-6 to TRBJ1-2, with D unclear. Germline V lookup: CDR1 SGHDT, CDR2 YYEEEE. The CDR3 consists of 11 residues. Trimming left V 2 bases short and J 4 bases short, with 3 bases between. CDR3 coding DNA: TGTGCCAGCAGCTTAGCCTATGGCTACACCTTC. It yields the protein CASSLAYGYTF.

V gene TRBV29-1 combines with J gene TRBJ1-4, with D hard to call. This CDR3 is 14 amino acids long. The germline V gene encodes CDR1 SQVTM and CDR2 ANQGSEA. V shed 2 bases and J shed 6 bases, with 13 bases lying between them. DNA of the CDR3: TGCAGCGTTGAATCGGCGCTGCAGGATGAAAAACTGTTTTTT. It encodes CSVESALQDEKLFF.

V usage is TRBV24-1 and J usage is TRBJ2-2, with 12 positions matching TRBD1. J gave up 6 bases and V 6 bases, and 4 bases lay outside the gene matches. The CDR3 has 15 residues. CDR1 is KGHDR and CDR2 is SFDVKD in the germline V gene. CDR3 residues: CATSPGQGASGELFF. The CDR3 coding sequence is TGTGCCACCAGTCCGGGACAGGGGGCTTCCGGGGAGCTGTTTTTT.

The chain has TRBV7-2 and TRBJ2-7; the match to TRBD2 covers 8 bases. The CDR3 consists of 14 residues. V lost 1 base, J lost 1 base, and 0 bases stayed unmatched. Germline V CDR1 and CDR2: SGHTA, FQGNSA. Here the CDR3 DNA reads TGTGCCAGCAGCTTAGTAGCGGGATCCTACGAGCAGTACTTC. Protein sequence: CASSLVAGSYEQYF. Filled out from reference TRBV7-2 and TRBJ2-7, the complete variable domain reads GAGVSQSPSNKVTEKGKDVELRCDPISGHTALYWYRQSLGQGLEFLIYFQGNSAPDKSGLPSDRFSAERTGGSVSTLTIQRTQQEDSAVYLCASSLVAGSYEQYFGPGTRLTVT.

This clonotype was seen a handful of times. This chain links TRBV5-1 with TRBJ2-1; 15 nucleotides agree with TRBD2. Germline V lookup: CDR1 SGHRS, CDR2 YFSETQ. CDR3 length: 16 amino acids. V shed 0 bases and J 7 bases; nucleotides not matched to a gene: 2. The CDR3 DNA reads TGCGCCAGCAGCTTGGCAGGACTAGCGGGAGGGAATGAGCAGTTCTTC. It is translated as CASSLAGLAGGNEQFF.

This sequence joins TRBV29-1 and TRBJ2-1; 14 positions agree with TRBD2. The CDR3 is 15 amino acids. The germline CDR1 and CDR2 sequences are SQVTM and ANQGSEA. With 2 bases clipped from V and 9 bases from J, the junction kept 6 bases outside the gene matches. CDR3 sequence reads: CSVEKRLAGGGEQFF. CDR3 nucleotide sequence: TGCAGCGTTGAAAAGAGACTAGCGGGAGGGGGTGAGCAGTTCTTC.

The sample holds a few counts of this clonotype. The CDR3 region is CASSLRYSYEQYF. For the CDR3, the DNA is TGTGCCAGCAGCTTAAGGTACTCCTACGAGCAGTACTTC. V is TRBV7-9 and J is TRBJ2-7; D is unclear. The CDR3 covers 13 residues. Germline V gene data show CDR1 as SEHNR and CDR2 as FQNEAQ (reference sequence). Trimming removed 2 bases at V and 0 bases at J, with 5 bases between.

The table lists this clonotype with a count of one. The chain recombines TRBV12-3 or TRBV12-4 with TRBJ2-7, with a weak D call TRBD1 (6 bases). This CDR3 is built from 16 residues. Trimming removed 5 bases from V and 2 bases from J, with 19 bases in between. The CDR3 protein is CASSHIAWTATYEQYF. In nucleotides, the CDR3 is TGTGCCAGCAGTCATATAGCCTGGACAGCTACCTACGAGCAGTACTTC.

This clonotype was detected a few times. The chain recombines TRBV6-2 or TRBV6-3 with TRBJ2-4; D uncertain. Germline-derived CDR1 and CDR2 are MNHEY and SVGEGT. V lost 5 bases, J lost 15 bases, and 14 bases lay in between. This CDR3 comprises 11 residues. The CDR3 nucleotides read TGTGCCAGCAGTGTCCGCTACAGTTGGTACTTC. Protein sequence: CASSVRYSWYF.

This chain connects TRBV28 to TRBJ2-7; TRBD1 is a possible D gene (5 bases). The ends were cut back, 6 bases at V and 2 bases at J, with 20 bases in the middle. The CDR3 runs 16 residues. CDR1 is MDHEN, CDR2 SYDVKM, per germline. In DNA, the CDR3 is TGTGCCAGCAGCTTAGGTGCAGGACATAGGACCTACGAGCAGTACTTC. This codes for CASSLGAGHRTYEQYF.

The CDR3 bases are TGTGCCAGCAGCTTAGTTAGGGGGCCCCAGCATTTT. It yields the protein CASSLVRGPQHF. This chain joins TRBV7-9 and TRBJ1-5; a possible D gene is TRBD1 (5 bases). Per germline, CDR1 SEHNR and CDR2 FQNEAQ (reference sequence). CDR3 length: 12 amino acids. Trimming took off 1 base at V and 9 bases at J, with 7 bases between the two ends. Using reference TRBV7-9 and TRBJ1-5 for the parts outside the CDR3, the full variable domain is DTGVSQNPRHKITKRGQNVTFRCDPISEHNRLYWYRQTLGQGPEFLTYFQNEAQLEKSRLLSDRFSAERPKGSFSTLEIQRTEQGDSAMYLCASSLVRGPQHFGDGTRLSIL.

This sequence joins TRBV7-2 and TRBJ1-6, with TRBD1 as a possible D gene (5 bases). The CDR3 covers 15 residues. Trimming took off 1 base at V and 5 bases at J, with 9 bases between the two ends. Germline V gene sequence: CDR1 SGHTA, CDR2 FQGNSA. The CDR3 DNA reads TGTGCCAGCAGCTTAGACAGGACGGATAATTCACCCCTCCACTTT. Amino acids: CASSLDRTDNSPLHF.

DNA of the CDR3: TGCAGTGCTAGTGCTTGGGCTAGACTTGGCGGGGAGCTGTTTTTT. It yields the protein CSASAWARLGGELFF. The gene calls are TRBV20-1 and TRBJ2-2; D gene unclear. The CDR3 loop spans 15 amino acids. Germline lookup yields CDR1 DFQATT and CDR2 SNEGSKA (reference sequence). V lost 3 bases and J lost 7, with 18 bases in between.